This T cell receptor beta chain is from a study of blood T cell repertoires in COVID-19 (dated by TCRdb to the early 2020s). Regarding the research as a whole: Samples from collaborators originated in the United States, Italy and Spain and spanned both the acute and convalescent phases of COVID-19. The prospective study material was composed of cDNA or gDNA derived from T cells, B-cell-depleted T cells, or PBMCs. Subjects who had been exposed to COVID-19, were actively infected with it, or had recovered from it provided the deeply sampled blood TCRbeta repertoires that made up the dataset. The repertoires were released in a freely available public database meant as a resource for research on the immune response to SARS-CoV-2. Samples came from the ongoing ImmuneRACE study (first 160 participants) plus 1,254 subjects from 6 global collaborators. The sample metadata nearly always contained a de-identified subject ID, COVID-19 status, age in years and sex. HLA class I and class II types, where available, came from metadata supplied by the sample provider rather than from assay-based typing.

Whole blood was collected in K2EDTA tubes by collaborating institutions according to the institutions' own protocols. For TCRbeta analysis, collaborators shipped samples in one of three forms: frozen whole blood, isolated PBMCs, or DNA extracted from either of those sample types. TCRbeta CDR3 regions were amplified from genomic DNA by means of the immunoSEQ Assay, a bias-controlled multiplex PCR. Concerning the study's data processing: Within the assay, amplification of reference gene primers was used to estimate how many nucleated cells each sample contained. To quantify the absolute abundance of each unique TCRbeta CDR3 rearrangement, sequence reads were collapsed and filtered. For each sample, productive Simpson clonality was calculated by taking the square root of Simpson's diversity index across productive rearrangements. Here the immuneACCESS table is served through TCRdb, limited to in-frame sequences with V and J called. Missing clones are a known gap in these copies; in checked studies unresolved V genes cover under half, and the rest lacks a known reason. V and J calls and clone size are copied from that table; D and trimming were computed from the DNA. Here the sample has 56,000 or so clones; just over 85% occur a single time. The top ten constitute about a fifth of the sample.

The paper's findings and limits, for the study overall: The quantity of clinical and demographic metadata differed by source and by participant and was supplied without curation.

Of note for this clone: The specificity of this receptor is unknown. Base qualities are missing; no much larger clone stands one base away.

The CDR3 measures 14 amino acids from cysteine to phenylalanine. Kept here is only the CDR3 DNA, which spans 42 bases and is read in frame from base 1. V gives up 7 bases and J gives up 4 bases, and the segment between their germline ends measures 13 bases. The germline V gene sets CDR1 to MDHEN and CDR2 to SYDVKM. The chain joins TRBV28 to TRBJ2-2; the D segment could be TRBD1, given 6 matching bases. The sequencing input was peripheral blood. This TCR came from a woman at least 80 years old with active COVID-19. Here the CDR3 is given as CASMWSGVTGELFF. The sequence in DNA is TGTGCCAGCATGTGGTCAGGGGTCACCGGGGAGCTGTTTTTT.